The rows below give T cell receptor beta chains drawn from one sample of a study of T cell responses to AZD1222 COVID-19 vaccine. The table came from immunoSEQ multiplex PCR; TCRdb's copy has only in-frame clones and leaves some out. The sample lists around 200,000 clones, roughly 90% occurring once. Source: peripheral blood, taken on day 0 of AZD1222 vaccination. These TCRs come from an adult in good health. Both conserved end residues are part of each CDR3. D genes are given only for firm matches. Only part of the rows carry a size: once, few, many, or a class if the clone is expanded.

j_call | v_call | d_call | clone_size | cdr3_length | cdr3_nt | cdr3_aa
TRBJ2-7 | TRBV28 | - | - | 15 | TGTGCCAGCAGTTCTGGTGGGGGGCTACCCTACGAGCAGTACTTC | CASSSGGGLPYEQYF
TRBJ1-1 | TRBV6-2/TRBV6-3 | TRBD1 | once | 14 | TGTGCCAGCAGTTGGACAGGGGGTCTCACTGAAGCTTTCTTT | CASSWTGGLTEAFF
TRBJ1-5 | TRBV4-3 | TRBD1 | - | 16 | TGCGCCAGCAGCCAGGATATAACAGGGGACAATCAGCCCCAGCATTTT | CASSQDITGDNQPQHF
TRBJ1-6 | TRBV6-5 | TRBD1 | - | 13 | TGTGCCAGCAGTTGGACAGGGAATTCACCCCTCCACTTT | CASSWTGNSPLHF
TRBJ1-2 | TRBV7-2 | - | - | 16 | TGTGCCAGCAGCCCCGGGGTCTTCGACACGAGCTATGGCTACACCTTC | CASSPGVFDTSYGYTF
TRBJ1-1 | TRBV6-5 | - | - | 15 | TGTGCCAGCAGGGGGGGGGTAAATAAGAACACTGAAGCTTTCTTT | CASRGGVNKNTEAFF
TRBJ2-1 | TRBV7-3 | TRBD2 | - | 16 | TGTGCCAGCAGTCAAAGTCCAGCGGGACTCCACAATGAGCAGTTCTTC | CASSQSPAGLHNEQFF
TRBJ2-3 | TRBV4-3 | - | - | 13 | TGCGCCAGCAGCCAAACCGGATACCGAGAGCAGTATTTT | CASSQTGYREQYF
TRBJ2-7 | TRBV7-9 | - | - | 11 | TGTGCCAGCAGCTTAGTCTACGAGCAGTACTTC | CASSLVYEQYF
TRBJ2-1 | TRBV7-3 | TRBD2 | - | 12 | TGTGCCAGCAGCGGAGCGGGGGGTGAGCAGTTCTTC | CASSGAGGEQFF
TRBJ2-6 | TRBV27 | - | medium-sized | 13 | TGTGCCAGTAGCCCTTCTGGGGCCAACGTCCTGACTTTC | CASSPSGANVLTF
TRBJ2-2 | TRBV9 | TRBD1 | - | 17 | TGTGCCAGCAGCGTCGAGGGGGCTAGCTGGAACACCGGGGAGCTGTTTTTT | CASSVEGASWNTGELFF
TRBJ1-3 | TRBV7-6 | - | few | 16 | TGTGCCAGCAGCGGCGGGACGGCCTTCTCTGGAAACACCATATATTTT | CASSGGTAFSGNTIYF
TRBJ1-5 | TRBV19 | TRBD1 | once | 14 | TGTGCCACGTCCGGGGACAGGGGAAATCAGCCCCAGCATTTT | CATSGDRGNQPQHF
TRBJ2-7 | TRBV7-2 | TRBD2 | - | 19 | TGTGCCAGCAGCTTATTCTCTGGGGGACTAGCGGGAGTTAGCGACGAGCAGTACTTC | CASSLFSGGLAGVSDEQYF
TRBJ1-5 | TRBV15 | TRBD1 | - | 19 | TGTGCCACCAGCAGAGCCCTGGGGGCCGGGAGGGGGCTGGGTCAGCCCCAGCATTTT | CATSRALGAGRGLGQPQHF
TRBJ2-1 | TRBV7-3 | - | - | 16 | TGTGCCAGCAGCTTAGGTCGCGATCCCTCCTACAATGAGCAGTTCTTC | CASSLGRDPSYNEQFF
TRBJ1-6 | TRBV5-6 | - | once | 18 | TGTGCCAGCAGCTTCCTGCTCTCGGCGAGCTCCTATAATTCACCCCTCCACTTT | CASSFLLSASSYNSPLHF
TRBJ1-3 | TRBV6-5 | - | - | 15 | TGTGCCAGCAGTTCGGGTCAGTTTACTGGAAACACCATATATTTT | CASSSGQFTGNTIYF
TRBJ1-5 | TRBV28 | - | - | 11 | TGTGCCAGCAGTTTGGAGCAGCCCCAGCATTTT | CASSLEQPQHF
TRBJ1-4 | TRBV5-1 | - | - | 15 | TGCGCCAGCAGCTTGGAAGCTGCTGCGGAAGAAAAACTGTTTTTT | CASSLEAAAEEKLFF
TRBJ1-1 | TRBV2 | - | - | 13 | TGTGCCAGCAGGGGGGAGGCCAACACTGAAGCTTTCTTT | CASRGEANTEAFF
TRBJ2-7 | TRBV7-2 | TRBD1 | - | 15 | TGTGCCAGCAGCTTAGCCGGGACAGGCTCCTACGAGCAGTACTTC | CASSLAGTGSYEQYF
TRBJ1-1 | TRBV6-2/TRBV6-3 | - | - | 15 | TGTGCCAGCAGTTACTCCGGAACCGTGAACACTGAAGCTTTCTTT | CASSYSGTVNTEAFF
TRBJ2-3 | TRBV29-1 | - | few | 16 | TGCAGCGTTGTCGGGACGACGAGTGCTAGCACAGATACGCAGTATTTT | CSVVGTTSASTDTQYF
TRBJ1-6 | TRBV11-2 | - | - | 19 | TGTGCCAGCAGCTTAACCCACAGGGCGGGAGTACAGCGGAATTCACCCCTCCACTTT | CASSLTHRAGVQRNSPLHF
TRBJ2-3 | TRBV11-2 | - | - | 18 | TGTGCCAGCAGCTTAGGGGGACCCGTCCCCTCGCCTTTGGCTACGCAGTATTTT | CASSLGGPVPSPLATQYF